A single sample gave rise to the 21 T cell receptor beta chains below, sequenced in a study of blood T cell repertoires in COVID-19. Assay: immunoSEQ multiplex PCR; the TCRdb copy retains only in-frame clones and omits some. Here the sample spans about 380,000 clones, 85% being singletons. The sequencing sample was made of peripheral blood. The receptor set was obtained from a woman younger than 35 with acute or convalescent COVID-19.

The chain has TRBV2 and TRBJ1-2; possibly TRBD1 for D (6 bases). V shed 6 bases and J shed 2 bases, with 10 bases lying between them. The CDR3 contains 13 residues. The germline V gene encodes CDR1 SNHLY and CDR2 FYNNEI. The CDR3 nucleotides read TGTGCCAGCAGGACAGGACGGAACTATGGCTACACCTTC. Translated, it gives CASRTGRNYGYTF.

The genes are TRBV5-1 and TRBJ1-2, with 8 bases lining up with TRBD1. V dropped 0 bases and J dropped 7; count of bases not matched to a gene: 5. The CDR3 length is 14 residues. CDR1 SGHRS and CDR2 YFSETQ come from the germline V gene. DNA for the CDR3: TGCGCCAGCAGCTTGGCAGGGGGCGAGGCTGGCTACACCTTC. This codes for CASSLAGGEAGYTF.

The sample holds one count of this clone. DNA of the CDR3: TGTGCCAGCAGCTTAGGGAGTCTTCTCGTTGAGGAGCAGTACTTC. This gives the protein CASSLGSLLVEEQYF. This chain connects TRBV11-2 to TRBJ2-7; D gene ambiguous. The CDR3 loop spans 15 amino acids. Germline V gene data show CDR1 as SGHAT and CDR2 as FQNNGV. Trimming removed 1 base from V and 7 bases from J, with 17 bases in between.

The rearrangement links TRBV27 to TRBJ1-2, with D hard to call. The CDR3 runs to 13 residues. The V end was cut by 6 bases, the J end by 3 bases, with 11 bases between. Germline CDR1 MNHEY, CDR2 SMNVEV (reference sequence). In nucleotides, the CDR3 is TGTGCCAGCAGCCAAGGAGGGTACTATGGCTACACCTTC. It yields the protein CASSQGGYYGYTF.

This rearrangement joins TRBV5-4 to TRBJ2-3, with 9 bases aligning to TRBD1. The CDR3 extends over 15 amino acids. V lost 4 bases to trimming and J lost 2 bases; unmatched junction nucleotides: 5. Per germline, CDR1 SGHNT and CDR2 YYREEE (reference sequence). CDR3 coding DNA: TGTGCCAGCAGCGAGCACAGGGGGCTCACAGATACGCAGTATTTT. Encoded protein: CASSEHRGLTDTQYF.

This clone showed up many times. The chain carries TRBV24-1 and TRBJ2-1, with 9 bases aligning to TRBD2. Germline assignment: CDR1 KGHDR and CDR2 SFDVKD. The V segment lost 5 bases and the J segment 8 bases; nucleotides outside the gene matches: 3. This CDR3 comprises 13 residues. The CDR3 here is CATSAGGGDEQFF. CDR3 DNA: TGTGCCACCAGTGCCGGCGGGGGGGATGAGCAGTTCTTC.

This chain uses TRBV19 with TRBJ2-1; TRBD2 matches at 10 bases. The junction had 6 bases not matched to a gene; V was cut back by 4 bases and J by 9 bases. The germline gives CDR1 LNHDA, CDR2 SQIVND (reference sequence). This CDR3 contains 14 residues. The CDR3 reads CASSTEAGGVEQFF. CDR3 bases: TGTGCCAGTAGTACTGAAGCGGGAGGGGTTGAGCAGTTCTTC.

The V gene is TRBV12-5, the J gene TRBJ1-5; maybe TRBD1 (6 bases). Germline CDR1 and CDR2: LGHNT and FRNRAP. V was cut by 2 bases and J by 0 bases, with 11 bases left in between. CDR3 size: 16 residues. The CDR3 here is CASGLPGDYSNQPQHF. In DNA form, the CDR3 reads TGTGCTAGTGGTTTGCCAGGGGATTATAGCAATCAGCCCCAGCATTTT.

This chain connects TRBV3-1 (or the pseudogene TRBV3-2) to TRBJ2-1, with unresolved D. The CDR3 runs 14 residues. The ends were cut back, 2 bases at V and 4 bases at J, with 9 bases in the middle. CDR1 and CDR2 from the germline V gene are LGHDT and YNNKEL (reference sequence). CDR3 DNA sequence: TGTGCCAGCAGCCAAAGAGGTGCGTACAATGAGCAGTTCTTC. Encoded protein: CASSQRGAYNEQFF.

This clone showed up just once. The rearrangement links TRBV30 to TRBJ2-1, with TRBD2 as a possible D gene (6 bases). The CDR3 has 14 amino acids. Germline assignment: CDR1 GTSNPN and CDR2 SVGIG (reference sequence). V was clipped by 0 bases and J by 5 bases, with 11 bases between them. The CDR3 is CAWSVSGLNNEQFF. DNA of the CDR3: TGTGCCTGGAGTGTATCGGGACTGAACAATGAGCAGTTCTTC. Variable domain in full (rest from reference TRBV30 and TRBJ2-1): SQTIHQWPATLVQPVGSPLSLECTVEGTSNPNLYWYRQAAGRGLQLLFYSVGIGQISSEVPQNLSASRPQDRQFILSSKKLLLSDSGFYLCAWSVSGLNNEQFFGPGTRLTVL.

The V and J genes are TRBV5-1 and TRBJ2-3; maybe TRBD1 (5 bases). From germline, CDR1 is SGHRS and CDR2 YFSETQ. This CDR3 contains 14 residues. V shed 5 bases and J shed 3 bases, with 13 bases lying between them. CDR3 in DNA: TGCGCCAGCAGTCTTCTGCCAGGGACAGATACGCAGTATTTT. Amino acids: CASSLLPGTDTQYF.

The chain employs TRBV4-1 and TRBJ1-5, with D maybe TRBD1 (5 bases). The length of the CDR3 is 18 residues. V lost 1 base and J lost 2, with 18 bases in between. Germline values: CDR1 MGHRA, CDR2 YSYEKL. CDR3 sequence (DNA): TGCGCCAGCAGCCAAGGGACGGGGGGGGTTTTTGGCAATCAGCCCCAGCATTTT. It yields the protein CASSQGTGGVFGNQPQHF.

The rearrangement uses TRBV4-2 and TRBJ1-1, with D unclear. The V end lost 0 bases, the J end lost 0 bases, and 14 bases lay between the germline ends. Per the germline V gene, CDR1 is LGHNA and CDR2 is YNFKEQ. This CDR3 contains 17 residues. CDR3 DNA sequence: TGTGCCAGCAGCCAAGAGATTCGGGGAACCATGAACACTGAAGCTTTCTTT. It specifies CASSQEIRGTMNTEAFF.

This chain joins TRBV18 and TRBJ1-1, with D uncertain. V lost 4 bases and J 2 bases, leaving 8 bases between the germline ends. The CDR3 runs to 13 residues. Germline lookup yields CDR1 KGHSH and CDR2 LQKENI. In DNA, the CDR3 is TGTGCCAGCTCACGAAACTTCAACACTGAAGCTTTCTTT. Translated, it gives CASSRNFNTEAFF.

The chain links TRBV9 to TRBJ1-2; 9 bases are shared with TRBD1. V gave up 3 bases and J gave up 9 bases; unmatched junction bases: 6. The CDR3 runs 13 residues. Per germline, CDR1 SGDLS and CDR2 YYNGEE. The CDR3 DNA reads TGTGCCAGCAGCGGCCGGGACAGGGAGCGCTACACCTTC. It translates to CASSGRDRERYTF.

The CDR3 is CASSLTGKDEQYF. The CDR3 coding sequence is TGCGCCAGCAGCTTGACAGGAAAGGACGAGCAGTACTTC. The rearrangement links TRBV5-1 to TRBJ2-7; a possible D gene is TRBD1 (5 bases). The CDR3 covers 13 residues. Trimming pared 1 base from V and 5 bases from J, leaving 10 bases between. Germline-derived CDR1 and CDR2 are SGHRS and YFSETQ.

Only a few counts were recorded for this clone. This sequence joins TRBV5-1 and TRBJ2-2; D might be TRBD1 (7 bases). This CDR3 is 16 amino acids long. With 3 bases removed from V and 1 base from J, the gap between germline ends came to 13 bases. Germline CDR1 is SGHRS and CDR2 is YFSETQ. CDR3 in amino acids: CASSYGGTVNTGELFF. CDR3 nucleotides: TGCGCCAGCAGCTACGGCGGGACAGTGAACACCGGGGAGCTGTTTTTT.

The chain combines TRBV5-1 with TRBJ1-1; no clear D. The CDR3 totals 16 residues. Between the trimmed V and J ends, which lost 2 bases and 3 bases, there was a span of 17 bases. Germline CDR1 is SGHRS and CDR2 is YFSETQ. This CDR3 is CASSLSFGVEHTEAFF. The CDR3 nucleotides are TGCGCCAGCAGCTTATCTTTCGGGGTGGAACACACTGAAGCTTTCTTT. Together with reference TRBV5-1 and TRBJ1-1, the CDR3 gives the full variable domain: KAGVTQTPRYLIKTRGQQVTLSCSPISGHRSVSWYQQTPGQGLQFLFEYFSETQRNKGNFPGRFSGRQFSNSRSEMNVSTLELGDSALYLCASSLSFGVEHTEAFFGQGTRLTVV.

The rearrangement uses TRBV11-2 and TRBJ1-5; D remains unclear. The germline V gene encodes CDR1 SGHAT and CDR2 FQNNGV. Trimming took 5 bases from V and 0 from J, leaving 20 bases between them. This CDR3 contains 18 residues. The CDR3 region has the DNA TGTGCCAGCAGCCCGCGGCGTAAGACGGGAATTAGCAATCAGCCCCAGCATTTT. Its translation is CASSPRRKTGISNQPQHF.

V is TRBV10-2 and J is TRBJ1-1, with a weak D call TRBD1 (6 bases). The CDR3 length is 14 residues. Germline V gene data show CDR1 as WSHSY and CDR2 as SAAADI. With 8 bases removed from V and 1 base from J, the gap between germline ends came to 14 bases. For the CDR3, the DNA is TGCGCCAGCGGGGAACAGGGCCGGAACACTGAAGCTTTCTTT. It is translated as CASGEQGRNTEAFF.

CDR3 nucleotides: TGTGCCAGCAGCTTCCCCCTCGGACAGGGTAAGGCTGACAATGAGCAGTTCTTC. Translating gives CASSFPLGQGKADNEQFF. V and J are TRBV7-9 and TRBJ2-1; 8 bases are a match to TRBD1. After removal of 3 bases from V and 5 bases from J, the junction contained 15 bases not matched to a gene. Germline lookup yields CDR1 SEHNR and CDR2 FQNEAQ (reference sequence). There are 18 residues in the CDR3.